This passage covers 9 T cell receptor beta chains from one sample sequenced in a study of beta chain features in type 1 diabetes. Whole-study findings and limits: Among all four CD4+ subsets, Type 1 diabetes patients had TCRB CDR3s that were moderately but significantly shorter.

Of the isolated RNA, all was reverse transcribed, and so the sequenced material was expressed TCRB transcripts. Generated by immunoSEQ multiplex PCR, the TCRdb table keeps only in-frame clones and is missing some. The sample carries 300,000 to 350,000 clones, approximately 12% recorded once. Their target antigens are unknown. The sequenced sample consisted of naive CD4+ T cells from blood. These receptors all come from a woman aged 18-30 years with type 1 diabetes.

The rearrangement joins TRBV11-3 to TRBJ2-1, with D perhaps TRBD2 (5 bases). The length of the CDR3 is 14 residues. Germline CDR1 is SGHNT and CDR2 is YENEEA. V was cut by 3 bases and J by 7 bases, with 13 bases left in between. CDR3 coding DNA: TGTGCCAGCAGCTTTATGGGAGTGTGGAATGAGCAGTTCTTC. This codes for CASSFMGVWNEQFF.

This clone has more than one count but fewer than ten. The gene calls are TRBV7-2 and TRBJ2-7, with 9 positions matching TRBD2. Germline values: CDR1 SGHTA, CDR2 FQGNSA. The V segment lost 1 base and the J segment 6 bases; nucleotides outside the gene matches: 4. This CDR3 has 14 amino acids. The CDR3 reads CASSLVASGTEQYV. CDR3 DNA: TGTGCCAGCAGCTTAGTCGCTAGCGGGACCGAGCAGTACGTC.

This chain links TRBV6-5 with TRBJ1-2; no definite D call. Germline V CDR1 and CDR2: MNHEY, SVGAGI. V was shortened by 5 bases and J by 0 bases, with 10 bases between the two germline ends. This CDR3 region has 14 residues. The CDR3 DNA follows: TGTGCCAGCAGTCGACTGATACCTAACTATGGCTACACCTTC. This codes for CASSRLIPNYGYTF.

The CDR3 sequence: CASSLVASGRASNEQFF. CDR3 sequence (DNA): TGTGCCAGCAGCTTAGTGGCTAGCGGGAGGGCCTCCAATGAGCAGTTCTTC. The rearrangement uses TRBV11-3 and TRBJ2-1, with 12 bases aligning to TRBD2. Germline lookup yields CDR1 SGHNT and CDR2 YENEEA. Germline trimming cut 1 base from V and 6 bases from J; bases unmatched to any gene: 7. The CDR3 loop spans 17 amino acids.

CDR3 in DNA: TGTGCCAGCTGCCTCGGGACAGGGGGCGAAGATACGCAGTATTTT. This sequence encodes CASCLGTGGEDTQYF. The V gene is TRBV5-4, the J gene TRBJ2-3; 12 nucleotides match TRBD1. From germline, CDR1 is SGHNT and CDR2 YYREEE (reference sequence). This CDR3 contains 15 residues. V lost 7 bases and J lost 5; bases outside the gene matches: 8.

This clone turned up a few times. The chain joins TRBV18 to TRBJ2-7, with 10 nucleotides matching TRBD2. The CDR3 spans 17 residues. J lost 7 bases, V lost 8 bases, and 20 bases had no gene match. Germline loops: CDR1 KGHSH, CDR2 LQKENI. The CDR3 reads CASTPLQGAGGPGEQYV. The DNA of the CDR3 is TGTGCCAGCACCCCGTTGCAAGGAGCGGGAGGGCCGGGAGAGCAGTACGTC.

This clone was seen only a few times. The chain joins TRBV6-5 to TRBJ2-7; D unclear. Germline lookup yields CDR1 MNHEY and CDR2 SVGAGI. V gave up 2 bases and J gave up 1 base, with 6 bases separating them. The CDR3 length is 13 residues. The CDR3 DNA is TGTGCCAGCAGTTACCGACAATCCTACGAGCAGTACGTC. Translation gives CASSYRQSYEQYV.

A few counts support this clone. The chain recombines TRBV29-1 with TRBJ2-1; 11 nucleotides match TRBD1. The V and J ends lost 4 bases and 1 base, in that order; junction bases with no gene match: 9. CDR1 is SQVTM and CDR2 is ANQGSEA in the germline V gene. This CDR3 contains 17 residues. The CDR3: CSVAPGQGVRSYNEQFF. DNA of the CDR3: TGCAGCGTTGCTCCGGGACAGGGGGTTAGGTCCTACAATGAGCAGTTCTTC.

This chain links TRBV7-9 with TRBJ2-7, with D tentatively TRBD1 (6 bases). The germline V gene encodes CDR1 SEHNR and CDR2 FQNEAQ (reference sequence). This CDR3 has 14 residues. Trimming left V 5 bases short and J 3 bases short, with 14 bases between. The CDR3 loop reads CASSPNQGIYEQYV. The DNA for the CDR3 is TGTGCCAGCAGCCCGAATCAGGGGATCTACGAGCAGTACGTC.